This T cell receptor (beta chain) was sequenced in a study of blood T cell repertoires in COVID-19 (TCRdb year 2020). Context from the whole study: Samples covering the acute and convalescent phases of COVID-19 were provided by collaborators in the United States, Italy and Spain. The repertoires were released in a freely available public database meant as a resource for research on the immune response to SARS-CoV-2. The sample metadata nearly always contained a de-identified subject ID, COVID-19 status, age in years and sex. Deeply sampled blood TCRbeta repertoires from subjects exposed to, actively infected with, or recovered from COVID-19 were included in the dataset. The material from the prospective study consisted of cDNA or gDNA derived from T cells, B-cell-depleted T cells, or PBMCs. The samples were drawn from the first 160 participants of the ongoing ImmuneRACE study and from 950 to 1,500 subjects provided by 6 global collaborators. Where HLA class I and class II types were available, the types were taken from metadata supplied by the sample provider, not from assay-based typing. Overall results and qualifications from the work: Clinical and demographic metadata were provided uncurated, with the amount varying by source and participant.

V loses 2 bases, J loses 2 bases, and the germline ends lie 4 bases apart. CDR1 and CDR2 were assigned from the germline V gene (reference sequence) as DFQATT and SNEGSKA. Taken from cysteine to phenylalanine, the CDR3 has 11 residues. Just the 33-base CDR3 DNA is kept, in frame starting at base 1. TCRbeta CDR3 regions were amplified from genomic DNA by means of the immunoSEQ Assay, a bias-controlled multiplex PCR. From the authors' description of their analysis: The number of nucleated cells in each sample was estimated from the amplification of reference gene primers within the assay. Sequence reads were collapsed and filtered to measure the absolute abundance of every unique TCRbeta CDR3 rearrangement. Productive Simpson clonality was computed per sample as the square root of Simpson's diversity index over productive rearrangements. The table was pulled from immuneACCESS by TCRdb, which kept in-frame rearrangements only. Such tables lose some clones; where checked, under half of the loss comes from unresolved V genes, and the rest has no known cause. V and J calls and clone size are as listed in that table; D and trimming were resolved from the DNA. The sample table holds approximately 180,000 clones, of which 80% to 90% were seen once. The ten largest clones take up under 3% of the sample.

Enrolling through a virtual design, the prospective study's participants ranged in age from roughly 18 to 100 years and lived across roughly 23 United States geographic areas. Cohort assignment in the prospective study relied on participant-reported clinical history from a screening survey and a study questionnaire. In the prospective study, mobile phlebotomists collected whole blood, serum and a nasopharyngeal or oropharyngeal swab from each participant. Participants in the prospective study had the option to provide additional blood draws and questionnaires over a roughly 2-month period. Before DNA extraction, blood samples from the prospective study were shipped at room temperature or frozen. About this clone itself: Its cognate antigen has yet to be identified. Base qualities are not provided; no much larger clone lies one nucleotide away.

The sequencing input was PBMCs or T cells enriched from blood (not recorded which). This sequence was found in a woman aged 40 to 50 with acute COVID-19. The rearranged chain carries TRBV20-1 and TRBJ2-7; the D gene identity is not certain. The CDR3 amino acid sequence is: CSARPTYEQYF. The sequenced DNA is TGCAGTGCTAGACCCACCTACGAGCAGTACTTC.